A selection of T cell receptor beta chains follows, all from one sample in a study of tissue T cells after allogeneic stem cell transplantation. Sequenced by immunoSEQ multiplex PCR; TCRdb stores in-frame clones only, minus some. Counted here are about 6,300 clones, about two thirds occurring once; the ten biggest clones make up less than 9%. The sequenced sample was tissue from the rectum, obtained at autopsy. The receptors come from a woman aged 18-49 years with breast cancer. CDR3s include the opening cysteine and the closing phenylalanine or tryptophan. The D gene is left open where the match is weak. Size values are once, few and many counts, or a class for expanded clones, and some rows have none.

abundance: .; v_gene: TRBV5-1; j_gene: TRBJ1-4; d_gene: .; CDR3aa: CAGSLGAWRINEKLFF; CDR3nt: TGCGCCGGCAGCTTGGGGGCGTGGAGGATTAATGAAAAACTGTTTTTT
abundance: .; v_gene: TRBV7-2; j_gene: TRBJ2-3; d_gene: .; CDR3aa: CASSDRTPAGDTQYF; CDR3nt: TGTGCCAGCAGCGACAGGACTCCGGCCGGAGATACGCAGTATTTT
abundance: .; v_gene: TRBV7-9; j_gene: TRBJ1-1; d_gene: TRBD1; CDR3aa: CASSSRQGINTEAFF; CDR3nt: TGTGCCAGCAGCTCGAGACAGGGTATTAACACTGAAGCTTTCTTT
abundance: .; v_gene: TRBV7-2; j_gene: TRBJ2-5; d_gene: TRBD1; CDR3aa: CASSRPGGQGETQYF; CDR3nt: TGTGCCAGCAGCCGTCCGGGGGGACAGGGAGAGACCCAGTACTTC
abundance: .; v_gene: TRBV7-9; j_gene: TRBJ1-2; d_gene: TRBD1; CDR3aa: CASNLGQGNGYTF; CDR3nt: TGTGCCAGCAATCTGGGACAGGGGAATGGCTACACCTTC
abundance: .; v_gene: TRBV6-1; j_gene: TRBJ2-7; d_gene: TRBD2; CDR3aa: CASSEEAGGAHEQYF; CDR3nt: TGTGCCAGCAGTGAAGAAGCGGGGGGGGCCCACGAGCAGTACTTC
abundance: once; v_gene: TRBV6-5; j_gene: TRBJ1-2; d_gene: .; CDR3aa: CASSLSGRSAVGYTF; CDR3nt: TGTGCCAGCAGTCTCTCAGGCAGGTCTGCTGTTGGCTACACCTTC
abundance: few; v_gene: TRBV30; j_gene: TRBJ2-7; d_gene: .; CDR3aa: CAWSLQGGEQYF; CDR3nt: TGTGCCTGGAGTTTACAGGGAGGCGAGCAGTACTTC
abundance: .; v_gene: TRBV6-5; j_gene: TRBJ1-5; d_gene: TRBD1; CDR3aa: CASSKQGRDQPQHF; CDR3nt: TGTGCCAGCAGCAAACAGGGGAGGGATCAGCCCCAGCATTTT
abundance: few; v_gene: TRBV7-9; j_gene: TRBJ1-2; d_gene: .; CDR3aa: CASSLELGIYGYTF; CDR3nt: TGTGCCAGCAGCTTAGAGTTGGGGATCTATGGCTACACCTTC
abundance: .; v_gene: TRBV9; j_gene: TRBJ1-2; d_gene: .; CDR3aa: CASSRDGYGYTF; CDR3nt: TGTGCCAGCAGCCGAGACGGCTATGGCTACACCTTC
abundance: few; v_gene: TRBV5-5; j_gene: TRBJ2-2; d_gene: .; CDR3aa: CASSLVSRTGELFF; CDR3nt: TGTGCCAGCAGCTTGGTGTCGAGAACCGGGGAGCTGTTTTTT
abundance: .; v_gene: TRBV7-2; j_gene: TRBJ1-2; d_gene: TRBD1; CDR3aa: CASSLAQGYGYTF; CDR3nt: TGTGCCAGCAGCTTAGCACAGGGGTATGGCTACACCTTC
abundance: .; v_gene: TRBV30; j_gene: TRBJ1-1; d_gene: .; CDR3aa: CAYERNTEAFF; CDR3nt: TGTGCCTACGAAAGGAACACTGAAGCTTTCTTT
abundance: .; v_gene: TRBV7-2; j_gene: TRBJ2-5; d_gene: .; CDR3aa: CASSLGTALQETQYF; CDR3nt: TGTGCCAGCAGCTTAGGGACAGCCCTCCAAGAGACCCAGTACTTC
abundance: .; v_gene: TRBV7-9; j_gene: TRBJ1-2; d_gene: .; CDR3aa: CASRGKVAWDYGYTF; CDR3nt: TGTGCCAGCAGGGGAAAGGTCGCTTGGGACTATGGCTACACCTTC
abundance: .; v_gene: TRBV19; j_gene: TRBJ2-1; d_gene: .; CDR3aa: CASSIASYNEQFF; CDR3nt: TGTGCCAGTAGTATAGCTAGTTACAATGAGCAGTTCTTC
abundance: .; v_gene: TRBV19; j_gene: TRBJ2-3; d_gene: TRBD2; CDR3aa: CASSILTSPSSDTQYF; CDR3nt: TGTGCCAGTAGTATTTTGACTAGCCCCTCTTCGGATACGCAGTATTTT
abundance: .; v_gene: TRBV30; j_gene: TRBJ2-1; d_gene: .; CDR3aa: CAWRTSSNEQFF; CDR3nt: TGTGCCTGGAGAACTTCATCCAATGAGCAGTTCTTC
abundance: .; v_gene: TRBV9; j_gene: TRBJ1-3; d_gene: .; CDR3aa: CASSSQYTIYF; CDR3nt: TGTGCCAGCAGCTCCCAATACACCATATATTTT
abundance: once; v_gene: TRBV5-3; j_gene: TRBJ2-7; d_gene: .; CDR3aa: CARSLTFYEQYF; CDR3nt: TGTGCCAGAAGCTTGACTTTCTACGAGCAGTACTTC
abundance: .; v_gene: TRBV19; j_gene: TRBJ1-1; d_gene: .; CDR3aa: CASSMYSPNTEAFF; CDR3nt: TGTGCCAGTAGTATGTACTCCCCGAACACTGAAGCTTTCTTT
abundance: .; v_gene: TRBV9; j_gene: TRBJ2-1; d_gene: TRBD2; CDR3aa: CASSVVSGRTNEQFF; CDR3nt: TGTGCCAGCAGCGTAGTTAGCGGGAGGACCAATGAGCAGTTCTTC
abundance: .; v_gene: TRBV9; j_gene: TRBJ2-1; d_gene: .; CDR3aa: CASSPQMGTYNEQFF; CDR3nt: TGTGCCAGCAGCCCCCAGATGGGGACATACAATGAGCAGTTCTTC
abundance: .; v_gene: TRBV6-1; j_gene: TRBJ2-3; d_gene: TRBD2; CDR3aa: CASSEGGGAGAVPDTQYF; CDR3nt: TGTGCCAGCAGTGAAGGAGGTGGCGCGGGAGCGGTCCCAGATACGCAGTATTTT